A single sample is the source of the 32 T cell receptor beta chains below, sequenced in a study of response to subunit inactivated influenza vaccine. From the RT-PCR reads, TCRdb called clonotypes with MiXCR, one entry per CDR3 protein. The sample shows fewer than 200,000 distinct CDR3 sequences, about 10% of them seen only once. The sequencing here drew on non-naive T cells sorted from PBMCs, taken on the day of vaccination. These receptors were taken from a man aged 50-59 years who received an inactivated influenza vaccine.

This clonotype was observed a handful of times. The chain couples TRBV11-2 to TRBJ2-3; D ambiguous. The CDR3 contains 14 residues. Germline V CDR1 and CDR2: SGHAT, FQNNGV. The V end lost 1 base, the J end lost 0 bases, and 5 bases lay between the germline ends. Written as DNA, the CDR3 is TGTGCCAGCAGCTTAGTTCTTAGCACAGATACGCAGTATTTT. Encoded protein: CASSLVLSTDTQYF.

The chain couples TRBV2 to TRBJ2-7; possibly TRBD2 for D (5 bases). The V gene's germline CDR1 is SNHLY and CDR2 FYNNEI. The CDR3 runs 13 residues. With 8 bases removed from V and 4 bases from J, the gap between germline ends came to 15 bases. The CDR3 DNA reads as TGTGCCAGCGATGCAGGACGGGAATACGAGCAGTACTTC. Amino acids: CASDAGREYEQYF.

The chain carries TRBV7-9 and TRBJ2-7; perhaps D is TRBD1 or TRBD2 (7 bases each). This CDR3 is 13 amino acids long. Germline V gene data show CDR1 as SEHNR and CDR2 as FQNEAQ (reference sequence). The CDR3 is CASGGGRVYEQYF. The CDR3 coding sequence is TGTGCTTCAGGGGGGGGACGAGTCTACGAGCAGTACTTC.

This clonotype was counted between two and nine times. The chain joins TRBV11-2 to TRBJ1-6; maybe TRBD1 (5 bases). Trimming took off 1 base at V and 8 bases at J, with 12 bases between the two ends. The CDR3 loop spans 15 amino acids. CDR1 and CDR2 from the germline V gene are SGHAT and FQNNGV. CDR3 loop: CASSLGQGLYSPLHF. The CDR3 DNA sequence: TGTGCCAGCAGCTTAGGTCAGGGACTATATTCACCCCTCCACTTT.

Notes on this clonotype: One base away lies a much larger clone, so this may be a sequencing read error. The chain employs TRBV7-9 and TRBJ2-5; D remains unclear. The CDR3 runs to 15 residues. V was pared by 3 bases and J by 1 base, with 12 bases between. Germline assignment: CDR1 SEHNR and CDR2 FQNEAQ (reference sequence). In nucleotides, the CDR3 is TGTGCCAGCAGCTTCCAGGCCTTAGGCCAAGAGACCCAGTACTTC. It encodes CASSFQALGQETQYF.

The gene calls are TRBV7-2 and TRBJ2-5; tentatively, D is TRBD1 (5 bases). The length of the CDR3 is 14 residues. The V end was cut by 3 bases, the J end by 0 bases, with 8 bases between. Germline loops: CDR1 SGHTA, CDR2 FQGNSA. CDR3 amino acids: CASSFQGYQETQYF. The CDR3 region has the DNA TGTGCCAGCAGCTTTCAGGGATACCAAGAGACCCAGTACTTC.

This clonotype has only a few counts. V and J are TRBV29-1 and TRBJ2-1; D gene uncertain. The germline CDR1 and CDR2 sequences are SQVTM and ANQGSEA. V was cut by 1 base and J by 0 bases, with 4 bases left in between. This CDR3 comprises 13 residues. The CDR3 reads CSVEASSYNEQFF. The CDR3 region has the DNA TGCAGCGTTGAAGCCAGCTCCTACAATGAGCAGTTCTTC.

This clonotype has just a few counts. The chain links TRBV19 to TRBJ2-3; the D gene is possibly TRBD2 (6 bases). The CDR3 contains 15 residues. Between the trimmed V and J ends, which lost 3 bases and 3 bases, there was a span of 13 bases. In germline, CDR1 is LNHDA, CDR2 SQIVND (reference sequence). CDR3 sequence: CASSMWGEWTDTQYF. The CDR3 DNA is TGTGCCAGTAGTATGTGGGGGGAATGGACAGATACGCAGTATTTT. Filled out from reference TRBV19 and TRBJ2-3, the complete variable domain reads DGGITQSPKYLFRKEGQNVTLSCEQNLNHDAMYWYRQDPGQGLRLIYYSQIVNDFQKGDIAEGYSVSREKKESFPLTVTSAQKNPTAFYLCASSMWGEWTDTQYFGPGTRLTVL.

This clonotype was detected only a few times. The CDR3 region has the DNA TGTGCCAGCAGCTCGGGGGGGGTCACTGAAGCTTTCTTT. Translating it yields CASSSGGVTEAFF. The chain couples TRBV7-3 to TRBJ1-1, with D perhaps matching TRBD1 (5 bases). The CDR3 has 13 amino acids. Between the trimmed V and J ends, which lost 4 bases and 4 bases, there was a span of 10 bases. Germline assignment: CDR1 SGHTA and CDR2 FQGTGA.

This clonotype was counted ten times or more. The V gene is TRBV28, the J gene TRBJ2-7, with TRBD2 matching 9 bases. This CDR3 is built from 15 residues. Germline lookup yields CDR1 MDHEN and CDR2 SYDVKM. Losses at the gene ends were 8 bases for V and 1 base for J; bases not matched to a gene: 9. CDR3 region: CASGRSGSGSYEQYF. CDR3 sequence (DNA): TGTGCCAGCGGACGTAGCGGGAGCGGGTCCTACGAGCAGTACTTC.

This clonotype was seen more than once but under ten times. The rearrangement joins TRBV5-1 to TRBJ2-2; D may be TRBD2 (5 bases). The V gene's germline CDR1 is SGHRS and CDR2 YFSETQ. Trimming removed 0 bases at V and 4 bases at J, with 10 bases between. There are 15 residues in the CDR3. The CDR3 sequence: CASSLGGSGTGELFF. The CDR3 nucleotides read TGCGCCAGCAGCTTGGGAGGGAGCGGCACCGGGGAGCTGTTTTTT.

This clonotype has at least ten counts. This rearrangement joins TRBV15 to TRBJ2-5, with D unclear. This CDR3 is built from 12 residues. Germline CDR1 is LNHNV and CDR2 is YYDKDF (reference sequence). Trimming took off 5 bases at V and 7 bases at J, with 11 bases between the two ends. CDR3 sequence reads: CATSAARGTQYF. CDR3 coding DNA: TGTGCCACCAGCGCCGCACGCGGGACCCAGTACTTC.

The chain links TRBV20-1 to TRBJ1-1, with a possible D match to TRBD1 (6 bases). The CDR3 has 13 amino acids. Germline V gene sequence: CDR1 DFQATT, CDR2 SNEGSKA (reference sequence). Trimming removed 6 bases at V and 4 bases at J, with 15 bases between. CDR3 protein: CSAIIGGLTEAFF. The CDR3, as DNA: TGCAGTGCAATAATAGGGGGGCTCACTGAAGCTTTCTTT.

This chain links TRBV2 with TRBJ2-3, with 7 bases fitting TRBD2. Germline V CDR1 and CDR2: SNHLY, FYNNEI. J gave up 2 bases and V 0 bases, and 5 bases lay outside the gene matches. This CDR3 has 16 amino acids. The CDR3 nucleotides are TGTGCCAGCAGTGAAGCTTCGCGGGGGTACACAGATACGCAGTATTTT. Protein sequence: CASSEASRGYTDTQYF. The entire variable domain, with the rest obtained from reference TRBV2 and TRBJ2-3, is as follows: EPEVTQTPSHQVTQMGQEVILRCVPISNHLYFYWYRQILGQKVEFLVSFYNNEISEKSEIFDDQFSVERPDGSNFTLKIRSTKLEDSAMYFCASSEASRGYTDTQYFGPGTRLTVL.

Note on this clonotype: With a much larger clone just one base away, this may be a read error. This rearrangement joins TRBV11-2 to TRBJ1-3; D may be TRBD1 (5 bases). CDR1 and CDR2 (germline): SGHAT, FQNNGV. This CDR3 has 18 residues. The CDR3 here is CASSSRRGGRFSGNTTYF. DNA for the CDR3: TGTGCCAGCAGCTCACGGCGGGGGGGGAGGTTTTCTGGAAACACCACATATTTT.

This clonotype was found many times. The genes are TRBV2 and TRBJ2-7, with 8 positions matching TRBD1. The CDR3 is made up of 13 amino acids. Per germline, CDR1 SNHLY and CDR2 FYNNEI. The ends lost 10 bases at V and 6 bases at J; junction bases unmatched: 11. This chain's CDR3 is CATQLTGALEQYF. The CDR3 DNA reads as TGTGCCACTCAACTGACAGGGGCCCTCGAGCAGTACTTC.

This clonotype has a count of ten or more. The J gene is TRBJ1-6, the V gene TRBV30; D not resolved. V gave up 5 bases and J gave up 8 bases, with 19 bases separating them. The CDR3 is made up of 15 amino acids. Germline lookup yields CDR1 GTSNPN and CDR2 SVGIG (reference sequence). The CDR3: CAWSKLRMEDSPLHF. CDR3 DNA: TGTGCCTGGTCCAAACTCCGGATGGAGGATTCACCCCTCCACTTT.

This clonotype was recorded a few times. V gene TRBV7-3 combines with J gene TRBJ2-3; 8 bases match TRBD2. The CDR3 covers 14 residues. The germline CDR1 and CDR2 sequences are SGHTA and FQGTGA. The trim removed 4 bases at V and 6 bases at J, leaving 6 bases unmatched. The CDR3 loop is CASSSSGSSDTQYF. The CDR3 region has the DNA TGTGCCAGCAGCTCCAGCGGGAGTTCGGATACGCAGTATTTT.

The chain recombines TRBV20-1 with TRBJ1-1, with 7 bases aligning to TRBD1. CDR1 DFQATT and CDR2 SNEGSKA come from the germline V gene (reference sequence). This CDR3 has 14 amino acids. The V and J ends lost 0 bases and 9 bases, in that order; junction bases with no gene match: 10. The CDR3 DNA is TGCAGTGCTAGAGACGGGACAGTCGGTTCAAAAGCTTTCTTT. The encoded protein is CSARDGTVGSKAFF.

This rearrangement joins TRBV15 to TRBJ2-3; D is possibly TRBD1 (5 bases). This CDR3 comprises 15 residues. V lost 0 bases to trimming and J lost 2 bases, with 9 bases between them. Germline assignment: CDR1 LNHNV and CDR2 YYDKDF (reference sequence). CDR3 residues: CATSRENRLTDTQYF. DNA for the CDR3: TGTGCCACCAGCAGAGAAAACAGGCTCACAGATACGCAGTATTTT.

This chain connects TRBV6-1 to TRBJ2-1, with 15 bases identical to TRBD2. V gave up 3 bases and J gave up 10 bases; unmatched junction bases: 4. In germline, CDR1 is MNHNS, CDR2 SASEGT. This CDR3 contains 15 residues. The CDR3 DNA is TGTGCCAGCAGTGACCCGGGACTAGCGGGAGGCGAGCAGTTCTTC. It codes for CASSDPGLAGGEQFF.

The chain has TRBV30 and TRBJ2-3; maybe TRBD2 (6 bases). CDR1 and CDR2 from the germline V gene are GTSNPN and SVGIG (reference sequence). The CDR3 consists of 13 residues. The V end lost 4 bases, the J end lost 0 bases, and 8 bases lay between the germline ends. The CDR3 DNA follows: TGTGCCTGGACTAGCGCTAGCACAGATACGCAGTATTTT. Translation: CAWTSASTDTQYF.

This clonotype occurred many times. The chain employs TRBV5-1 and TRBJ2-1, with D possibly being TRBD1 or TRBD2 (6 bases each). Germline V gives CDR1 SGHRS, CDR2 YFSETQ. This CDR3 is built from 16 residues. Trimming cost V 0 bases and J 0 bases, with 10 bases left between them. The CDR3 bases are TGCGCCAGCAGCTTGGCCGGGGGCTCCTCCTACAATGAGCAGTTCTTC. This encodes CASSLAGGSSYNEQFF.

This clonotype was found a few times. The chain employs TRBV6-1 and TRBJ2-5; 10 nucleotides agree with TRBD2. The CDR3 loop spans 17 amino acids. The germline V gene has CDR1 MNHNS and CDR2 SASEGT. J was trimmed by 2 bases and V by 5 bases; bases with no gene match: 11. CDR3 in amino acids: CASSRTSGLGGQETQYF. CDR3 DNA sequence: TGTGCCAGCAGTCGGACTAGCGGACTAGGGGGGCAAGAGACCCAGTACTTC.

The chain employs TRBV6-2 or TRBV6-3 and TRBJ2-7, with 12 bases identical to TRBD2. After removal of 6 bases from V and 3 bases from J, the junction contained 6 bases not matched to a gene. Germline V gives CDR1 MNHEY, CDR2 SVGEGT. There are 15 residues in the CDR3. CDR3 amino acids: CASSKMGLAGYEQYF. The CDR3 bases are TGTGCCAGCAGCAAAATGGGACTAGCGGGCTACGAGCAGTACTTC.

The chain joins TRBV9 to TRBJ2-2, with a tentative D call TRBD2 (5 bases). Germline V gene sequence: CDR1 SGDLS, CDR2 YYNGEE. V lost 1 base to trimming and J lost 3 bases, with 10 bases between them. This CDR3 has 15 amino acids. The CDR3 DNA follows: TGTGCCAGCAGCGTACAGCCCGGGGACACCGGGGAGCTGTTTTTT. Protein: CASSVQPGDTGELFF. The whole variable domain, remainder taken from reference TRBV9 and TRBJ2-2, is DSGVTQTPKHLITATGQRVTLRCSPRSGDLSVYWYQQSLDQGLQFLIQYYNGEERAKGNILERFSAQQFPDLHSELNLSSLELGDSALYFCASSVQPGDTGELFFGEGSRLTVL.

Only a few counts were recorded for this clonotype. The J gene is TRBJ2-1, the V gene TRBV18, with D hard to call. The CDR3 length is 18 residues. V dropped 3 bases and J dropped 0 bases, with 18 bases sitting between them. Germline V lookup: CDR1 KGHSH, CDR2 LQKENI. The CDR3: CASSPDYKTTSSYNEQFF. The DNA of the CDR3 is TGTGCCAGCTCACCCGATTATAAAACCACAAGCTCCTACAATGAGCAGTTCTTC.

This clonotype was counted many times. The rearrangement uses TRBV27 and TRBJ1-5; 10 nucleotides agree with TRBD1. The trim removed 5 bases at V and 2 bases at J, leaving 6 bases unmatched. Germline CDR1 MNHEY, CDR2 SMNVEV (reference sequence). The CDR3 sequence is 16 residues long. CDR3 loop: CASSPRDRGGNQPQHF. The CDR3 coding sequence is TGTGCCAGCAGTCCCCGGGACAGGGGTGGCAATCAGCCCCAGCATTTT.

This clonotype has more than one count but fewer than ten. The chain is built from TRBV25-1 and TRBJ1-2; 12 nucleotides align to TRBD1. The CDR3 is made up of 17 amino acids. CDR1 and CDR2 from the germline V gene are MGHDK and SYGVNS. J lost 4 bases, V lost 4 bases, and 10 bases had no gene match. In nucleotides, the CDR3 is TGTGCCAGCAGTGCCCGCCCCGGGACAGGGGGCAGCTATGGCTACACCTTC. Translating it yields CASSARPGTGGSYGYTF.

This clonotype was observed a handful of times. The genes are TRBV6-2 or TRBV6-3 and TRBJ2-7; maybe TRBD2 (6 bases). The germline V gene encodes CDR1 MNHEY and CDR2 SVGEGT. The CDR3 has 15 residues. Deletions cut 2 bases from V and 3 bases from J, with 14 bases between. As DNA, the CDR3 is TGTGCCAGCAGTTACGGGTTCGGGGGAATCTACGAGCAGTACTTC. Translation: CASSYGFGGIYEQYF.

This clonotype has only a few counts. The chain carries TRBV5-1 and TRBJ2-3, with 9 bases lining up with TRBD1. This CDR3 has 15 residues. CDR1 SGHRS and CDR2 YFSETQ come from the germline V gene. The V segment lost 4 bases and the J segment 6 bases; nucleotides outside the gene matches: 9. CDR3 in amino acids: CASSAGQGAGDTQYF. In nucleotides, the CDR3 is TGCGCCAGCAGCGCGGGACAGGGTGCGGGGGATACGCAGTATTTT. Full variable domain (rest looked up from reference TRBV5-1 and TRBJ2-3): KAGVTQTPRYLIKTRGQQVTLSCSPISGHRSVSWYQQTPGQGLQFLFEYFSETQRNKGNFPGRFSGRQFSNSRSEMNVSTLELGDSALYLCASSAGQGAGDTQYFGPGTRLTVL.

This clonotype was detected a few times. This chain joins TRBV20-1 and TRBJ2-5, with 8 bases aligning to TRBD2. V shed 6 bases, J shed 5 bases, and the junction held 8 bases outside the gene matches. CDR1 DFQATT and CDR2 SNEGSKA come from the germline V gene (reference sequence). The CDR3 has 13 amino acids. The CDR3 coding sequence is TGCAGTGCCAGGACTAGCCCAGCGGAGACCCAGTACTTC. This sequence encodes CSARTSPAETQYF.